These T cell receptor beta chains were read from a single sample in a study of tumor and adjacent non-tumor tissue in lung cancer. TCRdb itself ran the multiplex PCR reads through MiXCR, one entry per CDR3 protein. The sample holds approximately 66,000 distinct CDR3 sequences; 61% are singletons and the top ten take about 31%. The sequenced material came from distant non-tumor lung tissue. All receptors derive from a man between 65 and 85 years old with non-small cell lung cancer. CDR3s include the opening cysteine and the closing phenylalanine or tryptophan. The order of the fields is CDR3 protein, CDR3 DNA, J gene, D gene, clone size, V gene. A D gene is named only where the DNA matches it firmly. Size is stated for part of the rows, as once, few or many counts, or as a class when the clone is expanded.

CDR3 protein: CVSRSGGCGDYGYTF
CDR3 DNA: TGTGTCAGCAGATCCGGTGGTTGTGGGGACTATGGCTACACCTTC
J gene: TRBJ1-2
D gene: -
clone size: -
V gene: TRBV6-1

CDR3 protein: CASSMAQKPDTQYF
CDR3 DNA: TGCGCCAGCAGCATGGCGCAGAAACCAGATACGCAGTATTTT
J gene: TRBJ2-3
D gene: -
clone size: -
V gene: TRBV7-9

CDR3 protein: CSVTRGVAYNEQFF
CDR3 DNA: TGCAGCGTCACTAGGGGGGTGGCCTACAATGAGCAGTTCTTC
J gene: TRBJ2-1
D gene: -
clone size: many
V gene: TRBV29-1

CDR3 protein: CASSLSRGYEQYF
CDR3 DNA: TGTGCCAGCAGCTTAAGCAGAGGCTACGAACAGTACTTC
J gene: TRBJ2-7
D gene: -
clone size: -
V gene: TRBV11-2

CDR3 protein: CASSLAPGRSSGANVLTF
CDR3 DNA: TGTGCCAGCAGCTTAGCGCCCGGACGGAGCTCTGGGGCCAACGTCCTGACTTTC
J gene: TRBJ2-6
D gene: -
clone size: -
V gene: TRBV7-2

CDR3 protein: CASSQDYAWGSYEQYF
CDR3 DNA: TGCGCCAGCAGCCAAGATTACGCGTGGGGGTCTTACGAGCAGTACTTC
J gene: TRBJ2-7
D gene: -
clone size: few
V gene: TRBV4-1

CDR3 protein: CASSSGGATDTQYF
CDR3 DNA: TGTGCCAGCAGTTCGGGGGGCGCCACAGATACGCAGTATTTT
J gene: TRBJ2-3
D gene: -
clone size: many
V gene: TRBV6-6

CDR3 protein: CASNLRTSGYTDTQYF
CDR3 DNA: TGTGCAAGCAACTTAAGGACTAGCGGGTACACAGATACGCAGTATTTT
J gene: TRBJ2-3
D gene: TRBD2
clone size: -
V gene: TRBV11-2

CDR3 protein: CSARDSVRQSAGEQFF
CDR3 DNA: TGCAGTGCTAGAGATTCGGTTAGACAGAGCGCCGGTGAGCAGTTCTTC
J gene: TRBJ2-1
D gene: -
clone size: few
V gene: TRBV20-1

CDR3 protein: CSASAVTSGSFFTNEQFF
CDR3 DNA: TGCAGTGCTAGCGCGGTTACTAGCGGGAGTTTCTTCACAAATGAGCAGTTCTTC
J gene: TRBJ2-1
D gene: TRBD2
clone size: few
V gene: TRBV20-1

CDR3 protein: CTSSYSRTYQETQYF
CDR3 DNA: TGTACCAGTAGTTACTCGAGGACATATCAAGAGACCCAGTACTTC
J gene: TRBJ2-5
D gene: -
clone size: -
V gene: TRBV6-5

CDR3 protein: CASSLHGLAGGLWGLNEQFF
CDR3 DNA: TGTGCCAGCAGCTTGCATGGACTAGCGGGAGGTCTATGGGGTCTGAATGAGCAGTTCTTC
J gene: TRBJ2-1
D gene: TRBD2
clone size: many
V gene: TRBV5-5

CDR3 protein: CACSLVGKEMVTGVFF
CDR3 DNA: TGTGCCTGCAGCTTAGTGGGGAAGGAGATGGTCACTGGAGTTTTCTTT
J gene: TRBJ1-1
D gene: -
clone size: -
V gene: TRBV11-2

CDR3 protein: CASSLRPDSERNSPLHF
CDR3 DNA: TGCGCCAGCAGCCTGCGCCCTGACTCCGAACGTAATTCACCCCTCCACTTT
J gene: TRBJ1-6
D gene: -
clone size: many
V gene: TRBV4-1

CDR3 protein: CSASLGGSGYTIYF
CDR3 DNA: TGCAGTGCTAGCCTGGGGGGGTCTGGATACACCATATATTTT
J gene: TRBJ1-3
D gene: -
clone size: -
V gene: TRBV20-1

CDR3 protein: CASSYSSNGQPQHF
CDR3 DNA: TGTGCCAGCAGTTACTCATCGAATGGGCAGCCCCAGCATTTT
J gene: TRBJ1-5
D gene: -
clone size: many
V gene: TRBV6-5

CDR3 protein: CASLLGGEGPTGQFF
CDR3 DNA: TGTGCCAGCCTACTGGGGGGAGAGGGTCCCACTGGGCAGTTCTTC
J gene: TRBJ2-1
D gene: -
clone size: many
V gene: TRBV5-6

CDR3 protein: CASSNPNTGELFF
CDR3 DNA: TGTGCCAGTAGTAATCCCAACACCGGGGAGCTGTTTTTT
J gene: TRBJ2-2
D gene: -
clone size: few
V gene: TRBV19

CDR3 protein: CASSLGVSPYEQYF
CDR3 DNA: TGTGCCAGCAGCTTGGGAGTCAGTCCCTACGAGCAGTACTTC
J gene: TRBJ2-7
D gene: -
clone size: -
V gene: TRBV7-9

CDR3 protein: CASSDHYGTGIVAGGLFF
CDR3 DNA: TGTGCCAGCAGTGACCACTATGGGACAGGGATCGTCGCGGGGGGTCTGTTTTTT
J gene: TRBJ2-2
D gene: -
clone size: few
V gene: TRBV12-3/TRBV12-4

CDR3 protein: CASSQNRGQETQYF
CDR3 DNA: TGTGCCAGCAGCCAAAACAGGGGACAAGAGACCCAGTACTTC
J gene: TRBJ2-5
D gene: TRBD1
clone size: many
V gene: TRBV14

CDR3 protein: CSVEGRGADTQYF
CDR3 DNA: TGCAGCGTTGAGGGTAGGGGGGCAGATACGCAGTATTTT
J gene: TRBJ2-3
D gene: -
clone size: -
V gene: TRBV29-1

CDR3 protein: CASVGQGTGELFF
CDR3 DNA: TGTGCCAGCGTGGGGCAGGGGACCGGGGAGCTGTTTTTT
J gene: TRBJ2-2
D gene: -
clone size: -
V gene: TRBV11-2

CDR3 protein: CASSRGGTNMNTEASF
CDR3 DNA: TGTGCCAGCAGCCGCGGCGGGACAAATATGAACACTGAAGCTTCCTTC
J gene: TRBJ1-1
D gene: -
clone size: once
V gene: TRBV11-3

CDR3 protein: CASSPTRADMQYF
CDR3 DNA: TGTGCAAGCAGCCCTACACGCGCAGATATGCAGTATTTT
J gene: TRBJ2-3
D gene: -
clone size: -
V gene: TRBV7-9

CDR3 protein: CANSQGRMQGMGNQSQHF
CDR3 DNA: TGTGCCAACAGCCAAGGGAGGATGCAGGGGATGGGCAATCAGTCCCAGCATTTT
J gene: TRBJ1-5
D gene: -
clone size: -
V gene: TRBV4-2

CDR3 protein: CVSSSPGLGLAKNIQYF
CDR3 DNA: TGTGTCAGCAGCTCCCCGGGACTAGGCCTAGCCAAAAACATTCAGTACTTC
J gene: TRBJ2-4
D gene: TRBD2
clone size: -
V gene: TRBV5-8

CDR3 protein: CSAGRRRLTEALF
CDR3 DNA: TGCAGTGCTGGAAGGAGGCGCTTAACTGAAGCTTTGTTT
J gene: TRBJ1-1
D gene: -
clone size: -
V gene: TRBV20-1

CDR3 protein: CASSYRHNQPQHF
CDR3 DNA: TGTGCCAGCAGTTACAGACACAATCAGCCCCAGCATTTT
J gene: TRBJ1-5
D gene: -
clone size: few
V gene: TRBV28

CDR3 protein: CASTVGPRSKAFF
CDR3 DNA: TGTGCCAGCACCGTTGGTCCGCGTTCCAAAGCTTTCTTT
J gene: TRBJ1-1
D gene: -
clone size: -
V gene: TRBV6-6

CDR3 protein: CASSPMGGQILFF
CDR3 DNA: TGTGCCAGTAGCCCTATGGGGGGTCAAATACTGTTTTTT
J gene: TRBJ1-4
D gene: -
clone size: -
V gene: TRBV11-2

CDR3 protein: CASSAGSGMKTGELFF
CDR3 DNA: TGCGCCAGCAGTGCGGGTAGTGGGATGAAGACCGGGGAGCTGTTTTTT
J gene: TRBJ2-2
D gene: -
clone size: -
V gene: TRBV10-2

CDR3 protein: CASSWAGRNSYEQYF
CDR3 DNA: TGTGCCAGTAGTTGGGCGGGACGGAACTCCTACGAGCAGTACTTC
J gene: TRBJ2-7
D gene: -
clone size: -
V gene: TRBV6-5

CDR3 protein: CVSSLARLADSCEQCF
CDR3 DNA: TGTGTCAGTAGCTTAGCGCGACTAGCGGACTCCTGCGAGCAGTGCTTC
J gene: TRBJ2-7
D gene: TRBD2
clone size: -
V gene: TRBV11-1

CDR3 protein: CSANALAGGGANEQFF
CDR3 DNA: TGCAGTGCCAACGCTCTAGCGGGGGGGGGCGCAAATGAGCAGTTCTTC
J gene: TRBJ2-1
D gene: TRBD2
clone size: many
V gene: TRBV20-1

CDR3 protein: CASNGFGANPNEQFF
CDR3 DNA: TGTGCCAGCAATGGGTTTGGCGCAAACCCCAATGAGCAGTTCTTC
J gene: TRBJ2-1
D gene: -
clone size: -
V gene: TRBV28

CDR3 protein: CSARVGTGHEQYF
CDR3 DNA: TGCAGTGCTAGAGTGGGAACTGGTCACGAGCAGTACTTC
J gene: TRBJ2-7
D gene: -
clone size: -
V gene: TRBV20-1